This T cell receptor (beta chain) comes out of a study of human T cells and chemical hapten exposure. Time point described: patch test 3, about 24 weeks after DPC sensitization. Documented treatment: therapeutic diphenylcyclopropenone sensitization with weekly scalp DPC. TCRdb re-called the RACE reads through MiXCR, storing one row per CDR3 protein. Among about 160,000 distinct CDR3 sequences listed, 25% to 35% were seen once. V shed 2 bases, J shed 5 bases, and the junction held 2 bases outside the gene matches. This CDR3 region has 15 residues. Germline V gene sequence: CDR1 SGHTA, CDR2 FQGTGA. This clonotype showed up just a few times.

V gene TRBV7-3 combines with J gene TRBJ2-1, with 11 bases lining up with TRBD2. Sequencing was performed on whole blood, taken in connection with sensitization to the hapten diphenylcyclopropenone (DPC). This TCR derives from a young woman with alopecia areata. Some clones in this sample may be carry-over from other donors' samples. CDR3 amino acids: CASSLRLAGHNEQFF. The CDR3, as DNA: TGTGCCAGCAGCTTACGACTAGCGGGGCACAATGAGCAGTTCTTC.